The next 4 T cell receptor beta chains were all read from a single sample in a study of patients and donors after allogeneic stem cell transplantation. Via MiXCR, TCRdb re-called the RT-PCR reads, giving one row per CDR3 protein. This table has roughly 200,000 distinct CDR3 sequences, around 41% appearing once. The material sequenced was blood, either unsorted or a sorted T cell fraction (not recorded which). These receptors were obtained from a human donor who was either an allogeneic HSCT recipient or a stem cell or donor lymphocyte infusion donor (not recorded which). It is not recorded whose cells these are; they may come from a transplant donor.

V is TRBV12-3 or TRBV12-4 and J is TRBJ2-2, with TRBD1 matching over 9 bases. Trimming at V came to 7 bases and at J to 8 bases, leaving 8 bases not matched to a gene. This CDR3 has 14 residues. CDR3 residues: CASTIRQGGGELFF. As DNA, the CDR3 is TGTGCCAGCACCATCCGACAGGGGGGTGGGGAGCTGTTTTTT.

The chain is built from TRBV5-1 and TRBJ2-7, with D maybe TRBD1 (5 bases). Trimming stripped 4 bases from V and 7 bases from J, with 18 bases between. Germline CDR1 SGHRS, CDR2 YFSETQ. The CDR3 spans 14 residues. The CDR3 DNA sequence: TGCGCCAGCAGCACAACAGGTCCCTTGCGGGAGCAGTACTTC. This gives the protein CASSTTGPLREQYF.

This clonotype was recorded a few times. This chain joins TRBV10-3 and TRBJ1-1; no reliable D call. The CDR3 length is 14 residues. Germline lookup yields CDR1 ENHRY and CDR2 SYGVKD. V lost 10 bases and J 4 bases, leaving 19 bases between the germline ends. Here the CDR3 reads CATFWTDAGTEAFF. The CDR3 region has the DNA TGTGCCACCTTTTGGACCGACGCAGGCACTGAAGCTTTCTTT.

This chain joins TRBV5-1 and TRBJ1-6, with D hard to call. Germline-derived CDR1 and CDR2 are SGHRS and YFSETQ. V was trimmed by 4 bases and J by 8 bases, leaving 16 bases between them. The CDR3 consists of 15 residues. CDR3 DNA: TGCGCCAGCAGCCTCGCCTTGGGCGGCTATTCACCCCTCCACTTT. Its translation is CASSLALGGYSPLHF.